This passage covers 3 T cell receptor beta chains from one sample sequenced in a study of cytomegalovirus exposure and HLA in healthy donors. The data were produced by immunoSEQ multiplex PCR, yet TCRdb's version contains in-frame clones alone and is incomplete. The repertoire includes about 140,000 clones, about 91% of them detected once, and less than 5.5% sits in the top ten. Sequenced material: PBMCs. These receptors were obtained from a man younger than 35 in good health and CMV-seropositive.

This clone has at least ten counts. The V call is TRBV19, the J call TRBJ1-1, with D unresolved. The CDR3 extends over 15 amino acids. V dropped 1 base and J dropped 1 base, with 10 bases sitting between them. Germline loops: CDR1 LNHDA, CDR2 SQIVND (reference sequence). The DNA for the CDR3 is TGTGCCAGTAGTATAGCGCACACCCCGAACACTGAAGCTTTCTTT. This encodes CASSIAHTPNTEAFF.

This clone was detected only a few times. The chain recombines TRBV2 with TRBJ1-1, with D tentatively TRBD1 (6 bases). The CDR3 totals 16 residues. The germline V and J ends were trimmed by 7 bases and 3 bases, with 21 bases remaining between them. In germline, CDR1 is SNHLY, CDR2 FYNNEI. CDR3 coding DNA: TGTGCCAGCATCGAGACCTTACAGGGTGATGACACTGAAGCTTTCTTT. Translation: CASIETLQGDDTEAFF.

The genes are TRBV6-6 and TRBJ1-1; D is undetermined. Germline CDR1 is MNHNY and CDR2 is SVGAGI (reference sequence). Trimming shortened V by 0 bases and J by 7 bases, and 9 bases separated the two germline ends. The CDR3 has 13 residues. CDR3 in amino acids: CASSYSAQHEAFF. The CDR3 DNA reads TGTGCCAGCAGTTACTCTGCACAGCATGAAGCTTTCTTT.